The T cell receptor beta chain described here comes from a study of spatial heterogeneity in lung cancer. General study findings and limits: Tumor mutation counts were tracked by expanded intratumoral alpha and beta TCR counts.

In this sample, this clonotype turned up many times. Its specificity is unknown. This CDR3 has 18 residues. Trimming cost V 0 bases and J 9 bases; bases outside gene matches: 17. The V gene's germline CDR1 is SGHTA and CDR2 FQGNSA. Time point noted: sample taken at primary tumor resection. Untreated early-stage non-small cell lung cancer patients, 55 to 85 in total, were the donors. Sequencing covered unsorted whole RNA taken from tumor, nontumor lung or frozen PBMC. The presence of a unique molecular identifier marked each TCR cDNA molecule. One entry per CDR3 protein results from TCRdb running MiXCR on the 5' RACE reads. The repertoire consists of 25,000 to 30,000 distinct CDR3 sequences, with 7.1% occurring once and the leading ten covering roughly a quarter.

The V gene is TRBV7-2, the J gene TRBJ2-7, with 10 nucleotides matching TRBD2. The specimen comprised lung tumor tissue, sampled at surgery. This TCR came from a male donor with early-stage non-small cell lung cancer. CDR3 protein: CASSLAVGLAGALRLQYF. As DNA, the CDR3 is TGTGCCAGCAGCTTAGCGGTGGGGCTAGCGGGGGCGCTAAGATTGCAGTACTTC.